A selection of T cell receptor beta chains follows, all from one sample in a study of blood T cells in healthy people across ages. Each CDR3 protein is one row after TCRdb ran MiXCR on the 5' RACE reads. The sample contains around 1,900,000 distinct CDR3 sequences, about two fifths of which appear only once. Material: blood. These receptor sequences come from a human donor in good health. Both conserved end residues are part of each CDR3. Each record gives: J gene, V gene, D gene, clone size, CDR3 protein, CDR3 DNA. A D gene is named only where the DNA matches it firmly. The size field is filled for only some rows; it gives once, few, many or a size class.

J gene: TRBJ1-6
V gene: TRBV6-5
D gene: TRBD1
clone size: few
CDR3 protein: CASSYDRDRSPLHF
CDR3 DNA: TGTGCCAGCAGTTATGACAGGGACAGATCACCCCTCCACTTT

J gene: TRBJ1-2
V gene: TRBV30
D gene: NA
clone size: few
CDR3 protein: CAWSMSTEYGYTF
CDR3 DNA: TGTGCCTGGAGTATGAGCACGGAGTATGGCTACACCTTC

J gene: TRBJ2-7
V gene: TRBV7-6
D gene: NA
clone size: few
CDR3 protein: CASSLALGRPGEQYF
CDR3 DNA: TGTGCCAGCAGCTTAGCTTTGGGCCGCCCGGGGGAGCAGTACTTC

J gene: TRBJ2-1
V gene: TRBV20-1
D gene: NA
clone size: few
CDR3 protein: CSARGDSGVEQFF
CDR3 DNA: TGCAGTGCTAGAGGGGATTCAGGGGTTGAGCAGTTCTTC

J gene: TRBJ1-1
V gene: TRBV20-1
D gene: TRBD1
clone size: NA
CDR3 protein: CSAFTPGQGNTEAFF
CDR3 DNA: TGCAGTGCTTTCACTCCGGGACAGGGGAACACTGAAGCTTTCTTT

J gene: TRBJ1-4
V gene: TRBV20-1
D gene: NA
clone size: NA
CDR3 protein: CSALDRNEKLFF
CDR3 DNA: TGCAGTGCTCTCGATCGTAATGAAAAACTGTTTTTT

J gene: TRBJ2-3
V gene: TRBV2
D gene: NA
clone size: few
CDR3 protein: CASSEVWFSTDTQYF
CDR3 DNA: TGTGCCAGCAGTGAAGTATGGTTTTCCACAGATACGCAGTATTTT

J gene: TRBJ1-2
V gene: TRBV7-2
D gene: TRBD1
clone size: few
CDR3 protein: CAGSLTSGGQGSGYTF
CDR3 DNA: TGTGCCGGCAGCTTAACGTCAGGGGGACAGGGTTCGGGCTACACCTTC

J gene: TRBJ1-1
V gene: TRBV12-3/TRBV12-4
D gene: NA
clone size: NA
CDR3 protein: CASTWTPGTEAFF
CDR3 DNA: TGTGCCAGCACTTGGACCCCGGGCACTGAAGCTTTCTTT

J gene: TRBJ1-2
V gene: TRBV5-1
D gene: TRBD1
clone size: NA
CDR3 protein: CASSLGGQLTYGYTF
CDR3 DNA: TGCGCCAGCAGCTTGGGGGGACAGCTTACCTATGGCTACACCTTC

J gene: TRBJ1-2
V gene: TRBV4-3
D gene: TRBD1
clone size: NA
CDR3 protein: CASSQRGPSNYGYTF
CDR3 DNA: TGCGCCAGCAGCCAGAGGGGGCCCTCTAACTATGGCTACACCTTC

J gene: TRBJ1-2
V gene: TRBV6-5
D gene: NA
clone size: few
CDR3 protein: CASRPDPTGGYTF
CDR3 DNA: TGTGCCAGCAGGCCTGATCCAACGGGAGGCTACACCTTC

J gene: TRBJ1-2
V gene: TRBV5-1
D gene: TRBD1
clone size: NA
CDR3 protein: CASSLDPGQGWRDGYTF
CDR3 DNA: TGCGCCAGCAGTCTCGACCCAGGACAGGGGTGGCGGGATGGCTACACCTTC

J gene: TRBJ1-5
V gene: TRBV7-2
D gene: NA
clone size: NA
CDR3 protein: CASSLPGEENRPQHF
CDR3 DNA: TGTGCCAGCAGCTTGCCAGGGGAGGAGAATCGGCCCCAGCATTTT

J gene: TRBJ2-2
V gene: TRBV28
D gene: NA
clone size: NA
CDR3 protein: CASSGGLELGGELFF
CDR3 DNA: TGTGCCAGCAGTGGGGGGCTCGAGTTGGGCGGGGAGCTGTTTTTT

J gene: TRBJ1-2
V gene: TRBV5-1
D gene: NA
clone size: NA
CDR3 protein: CASSLVQGKGYTF
CDR3 DNA: TGCGCCAGCAGCTTGGTGCAGGGAAAGGGCTACACCTTC

J gene: TRBJ1-2
V gene: TRBV12-3/TRBV12-4
D gene: NA
clone size: NA
CDR3 protein: CASSLKGSGRAGGYGYTF
CDR3 DNA: TGTGCCAGCAGTTTAAAAGGTTCTGGGAGGGCCGGAGGCTATGGCTACACCTTC

J gene: TRBJ1-5
V gene: TRBV12-3/TRBV12-4
D gene: NA
clone size: NA
CDR3 protein: CASSSGVGVGQPQHF
CDR3 DNA: TGTGCCAGCAGTTCGGGGGTAGGCGTAGGTCAGCCCCAGCATTTT

J gene: TRBJ2-1
V gene: TRBV2
D gene: TRBD2
clone size: NA
CDR3 protein: CASSRRTSGGQQFF
CDR3 DNA: TGTGCCAGCAGTCGCCGGACTAGCGGGGGACAGCAGTTCTTC

J gene: TRBJ2-1
V gene: TRBV11-3
D gene: TRBD2
clone size: NA
CDR3 protein: CASKGLAHNEQFF
CDR3 DNA: TGTGCCAGCAAGGGACTAGCGCACAATGAGCAGTTCTTC

J gene: TRBJ2-6
V gene: TRBV20-1
D gene: NA
clone size: NA
CDR3 protein: CSARAASGANVLTF
CDR3 DNA: TGCAGTGCTAGAGCTGCCTCTGGGGCCAACGTCCTGACTTTC

J gene: TRBJ1-2
V gene: TRBV6-5
D gene: NA
clone size: NA
CDR3 protein: CASSSGSKYGYTF
CDR3 DNA: TGTGCCAGCAGTTCGGGGTCCAAATATGGCTACACCTTC

J gene: TRBJ1-1
V gene: TRBV20-1
D gene: NA
clone size: NA
CDR3 protein: CSARVPSHTEAFF
CDR3 DNA: TGCAGTGCTAGAGTTCCCTCACACACTGAAGCTTTCTTT

J gene: TRBJ1-2
V gene: TRBV29-1
D gene: TRBD1
clone size: NA
CDR3 protein: CSVARQGGFGYTF
CDR3 DNA: TGCAGCGTCGCCCGTCAGGGGGGATTTGGCTACACCTTC

J gene: TRBJ2-7
V gene: TRBV29-1
D gene: NA
clone size: NA
CDR3 protein: CSVEGPRGQYF
CDR3 DNA: TGCAGCGTTGAGGGCCCGAGAGGGCAGTACTTC

J gene: TRBJ2-7
V gene: TRBV28
D gene: NA
clone size: NA
CDR3 protein: CASSGLQGTEQYF
CDR3 DNA: TGTGCCAGCAGTGGACTGCAGGGAACCGAGCAGTACTTC

J gene: TRBJ2-1
V gene: TRBV6-5
D gene: NA
clone size: NA
CDR3 protein: CASSPAWGPNNEQFF
CDR3 DNA: TGTGCCAGCAGTCCGGCGTGGGGGCCCAACAATGAGCAGTTCTTC

J gene: TRBJ1-4
V gene: TRBV20-1
D gene: NA
clone size: NA
CDR3 protein: CSADAMGGAKLFF
CDR3 DNA: TGCAGTGCTGACGCTATGGGGGGGGCAAAACTGTTTTTT

J gene: TRBJ2-5
V gene: TRBV11-3
D gene: NA
clone size: few
CDR3 protein: CASSEEGGIWTQYF
CDR3 DNA: TGTGCCAGCAGCGAAGAAGGGGGTATATGGACCCAGTACTTC

J gene: TRBJ2-7
V gene: TRBV29-1
D gene: NA
clone size: NA
CDR3 protein: CSVEGTHAGTAYEQYF
CDR3 DNA: TGCAGCGTTGAAGGAACCCACGCGGGGACAGCCTACGAGCAGTACTTC

J gene: TRBJ1-6
V gene: TRBV4-1
D gene: NA
clone size: few
CDR3 protein: CASSQGEGSGSPLHF
CDR3 DNA: TGCGCCAGCAGCCAAGGGGAGGGATCAGGTTCACCCCTCCACTTT

J gene: TRBJ1-2
V gene: TRBV28
D gene: NA
clone size: few
CDR3 protein: CASRGSGLAYGYTF
CDR3 DNA: TGTGCCAGCCGTGGTAGCGGGTTGGCCTATGGCTACACCTTC

J gene: TRBJ1-1
V gene: TRBV4-2
D gene: NA
clone size: NA
CDR3 protein: CASSQGRTEASTEAFF
CDR3 DNA: TGTGCCAGCAGCCAAGGGAGGACAGAGGCGAGCACTGAAGCTTTCTTT

J gene: TRBJ2-3
V gene: TRBV5-1
D gene: TRBD2
clone size: NA
CDR3 protein: CASSSSGAVTDTQYF
CDR3 DNA: TGCGCCAGCAGTAGCAGCGGGGCCGTCACAGATACGCAGTATTTT

J gene: TRBJ2-7
V gene: TRBV29-1
D gene: NA
clone size: few
CDR3 protein: CSVVDSQVYEQYF
CDR3 DNA: TGCAGCGTTGTTGACAGTCAGGTTTACGAGCAGTACTTC

J gene: TRBJ2-1
V gene: TRBV2
D gene: TRBD2
clone size: few
CDR3 protein: CASSDSASGGPNEQFF
CDR3 DNA: TGTGCCAGCAGTGATTCAGCCAGCGGGGGCCCAAATGAGCAGTTCTTC

J gene: TRBJ2-3
V gene: TRBV14
D gene: NA
clone size: NA
CDR3 protein: CASSLRFTGTYDTDTQYF
CDR3 DNA: TGTGCCAGCAGCCTCAGGTTTACCGGGACTTACGACACAGATACGCAGTATTTT

J gene: TRBJ1-4
V gene: TRBV30
D gene: NA
clone size: NA
CDR3 protein: CAWGMGEKLFF
CDR3 DNA: TGTGCCTGGGGAATGGGTGAAAAGCTGTTTTTT

J gene: TRBJ1-2
V gene: TRBV18
D gene: NA
clone size: few
CDR3 protein: CASSTDNGYTF
CDR3 DNA: TGTGCCAGCTCGACAGATAATGGTTACACCTTC

J gene: TRBJ2-3
V gene: TRBV5-6
D gene: TRBD1
clone size: NA
CDR3 protein: CASSSTGEEDTQYF
CDR3 DNA: TGTGCCAGCAGCTCGACAGGGGAAGAAGATACGCAGTATTTT

J gene: TRBJ2-1
V gene: TRBV29-1
D gene: TRBD2
clone size: NA
CDR3 protein: CSVLDTSGVYNEQFF
CDR3 DNA: TGCAGCGTCCTAGACACTAGCGGGGTCTACAATGAGCAGTTCTTC

J gene: TRBJ1-2
V gene: TRBV28
D gene: NA
clone size: NA
CDR3 protein: CAGSIQLRVDGYTF
CDR3 DNA: TGTGCCGGCAGTATCCAACTGAGGGTGGATGGCTACACCTTC

J gene: TRBJ2-3
V gene: TRBV7-9
D gene: NA
clone size: NA
CDR3 protein: CASSSGFAQYF
CDR3 DNA: TGTGCCAGCAGCTCAGGGTTTGCGCAGTATTTT

J gene: TRBJ1-2
V gene: TRBV29-1
D gene: NA
clone size: NA
CDR3 protein: CSVGGGTYNYGYTF
CDR3 DNA: TGCAGCGTTGGAGGGGGGACATATAACTATGGCTACACCTTC

J gene: TRBJ2-3
V gene: TRBV7-9
D gene: NA
clone size: NA
CDR3 protein: CARSFSTTDTQYF
CDR3 DNA: TGTGCCCGCAGCTTTTCCACTACAGATACGCAGTATTTT

J gene: TRBJ1-1
V gene: TRBV27
D gene: TRBD1
clone size: NA
CDR3 protein: CASRGTEGTEAFF
CDR3 DNA: TGTGCCAGCAGAGGGACAGAAGGCACTGAAGCTTTCTTT

J gene: TRBJ2-4
V gene: TRBV28
D gene: NA
clone size: NA
CDR3 protein: CASSLRGGAKNIQYF
CDR3 DNA: TGTGCCAGCAGTCTCCGTGGGGGGGCCAAAAACATTCAGTACTTC

J gene: TRBJ2-7
V gene: TRBV20-1
D gene: NA
clone size: many
CDR3 protein: CSARGTPSYEQYF
CDR3 DNA: TGCAGTGCTAGAGGGACGCCCTCCTACGAGCAGTACTTC

J gene: TRBJ2-2
V gene: TRBV7-2
D gene: TRBD2
clone size: NA
CDR3 protein: CASSLSGTSGSRGTGELFF
CDR3 DNA: TGTGCCAGCAGCTTAAGCGGGACTAGCGGGAGCCGGGGAACCGGGGAGCTGTTTTTT

J gene: TRBJ2-1
V gene: TRBV29-1
D gene: NA
clone size: few
CDR3 protein: CSVSGASYNEQYF
CDR3 DNA: TGCAGCGTTTCGGGGGCGTCCTACAATGAGCAGTATTTC

J gene: TRBJ2-7
V gene: TRBV20-1
D gene: NA
clone size: NA
CDR3 protein: CSARDRRLWGRLHNEQYF
CDR3 DNA: TGCAGTGCTAGAGATCGTAGGTTGTGGGGGCGCCTTCACAATGAGCAGTACTTC

J gene: TRBJ1-1
V gene: TRBV12-3/TRBV12-4
D gene: NA
clone size: NA
CDR3 protein: CASTYPENTEAFF
CDR3 DNA: TGTGCCAGCACCTATCCGGAGAACACTGAAGCTTTCTTT

J gene: TRBJ1-2
V gene: TRBV2
D gene: NA
clone size: NA
CDR3 protein: CASRDITGAYGYTF
CDR3 DNA: TGTGCCAGCAGGGACATTACGGGGGCCTATGGCTACACCTTC